This TCR beta chain is from a study of blood T cell repertoires in COVID-19. Study at large: Sources were T cells, B-cell-depleted T cells, or PBMCs; the material itself was cDNA or gDNA.

V trimming: 1 base; J trimming: 2 bases; junction bases outside the gene matches: 2. The CDR3 is made up of 15 amino acids. The germline gives CDR1 SGHTA, CDR2 FQGNSA. Profiling relied on immunoSEQ multiplex PCR, and the TCRdb table lists in-frame clones only, not all of them. Among over 150,000 clones listed, under 85% were seen once. The chain employs TRBV7-2 and TRBJ2-1; 7 positions agree with TRBD2. The clonotype was recovered from a woman aged 70-85 years with COVID-19, enrolled during active disease. Sequencing was done on a sample of peripheral blood. As DNA, the CDR3 is TGTGCCAGCAGCTTAGTCCGGGGGGCCTACAATGAGCAGTTCTTC. Its protein is CASSLVRGAYNEQFF.